These 18 T cell receptor beta chains originate from one sample sequenced in a study of blood T cells in healthy people across ages. It was with a sample-barcoded 5' primer and a J-beta primer mix that a second PCR of roughly 7 to 12 cycles was run. TCRdb reprocessed the 5' RACE reads with MiXCR, giving one entry per CDR3 protein. The sample consists of hundreds of thousands of distinct CDR3 sequences, 25% to 30% of them appearing once. Sequenced input: blood. These receptors all stem from a woman in her 70s in good health.

This chain joins TRBV7-9 and TRBJ2-7, with D tentatively TRBD2 (5 bases). CDR3 length equals 12 residues. Germline assignment: CDR1 SEHNR and CDR2 FQNEAQ (reference sequence). Trimming took off 5 bases at V and 4 bases at J, with 9 bases between the two ends. The CDR3 loop is CASSNTRYEQYV. The CDR3 DNA reads as TGTGCCAGCAGCAACACTAGGTACGAGCAGTACGTC.

J is TRBJ2-5 and V is TRBV20-1, with TRBD2 matching 14 bases. This CDR3 is built from 15 residues. The germline gives CDR1 DFQATT, CDR2 SNEGSKA (reference sequence). Trimming removed 4 bases from V and 3 bases from J; junction bases left unmatched: 4. CDR3 loop: CSANRLAGGEETQYF. In nucleotides, the CDR3 is TGCAGTGCTAACCGACTAGCGGGAGGGGAAGAGACCCAGTACTTC.

Here the CDR3 reads CSVGYQGLSYEQYF. CDR3 bases: TGCAGCGTTGGATACCAGGGATTGTCCTACGAGCAGTACTTC. This sequence joins TRBV29-1 and TRBJ2-7; weak D call: TRBD1 (5 bases). The CDR3 loop spans 14 amino acids. Trimming cost V 4 bases and J 1 base, with 14 bases left between them. Germline V gives CDR1 SQVTM, CDR2 ANQGSEA.

CDR3 protein: CASRPGTGGYQPQHF. The CDR3 DNA sequence: TGTGCCAGCAGGCCCGGGACAGGGGGCTATCAGCCCCAGCATTTT. The genes are TRBV27 and TRBJ1-5, with 12 bases lining up with TRBD1. V gave up 6 bases and J gave up 5 bases; unmatched junction bases: 5. The CDR3 is 15 amino acids. Per the germline V gene, CDR1 is MNHEY and CDR2 is SMNVEV (reference sequence).

This clonotype was counted a few times. This chain connects TRBV6-6 to TRBJ2-5; TRBD1 matches 7 bases. The closer fit of TRBJ2-1 to the DNA end suggests the J call may be wrong. Germline V gene lookup returns CDR1 MNHNY and CDR2 SVGAGI (reference sequence). This CDR3 spans 16 amino acids. The CDR3 loop reads CASSYSFAGGRNEQFF. DNA of the CDR3: TGTGCCAGCAGTTACTCGTTCGCAGGGGGTAGGAATGAGCAGTTCTTC.

The rearrangement uses TRBV20-1 and TRBJ1-1, with D possibly matching TRBD1 (6 bases). CDR3 length: 13 amino acids. V lost 5 bases and J lost 0, with 10 bases in between. Germline CDR1 reads DFQATT; CDR2 reads SNEGSKA (reference sequence). In DNA form, the CDR3 reads TGCAGTGCTCCCGACAGGATGAACACTGAAGCTTTCTTT. It encodes CSAPDRMNTEAFF.

This clonotype has more than one count but fewer than ten. The chain combines TRBV24-1 with TRBJ2-5, with a tentative D call TRBD1 (5 bases). Trimming removed 3 bases from V and 3 bases from J, with 7 bases in between. The CDR3 covers 13 residues. Per germline, CDR1 KGHDR and CDR2 SFDVKD. CDR3 DNA: TGTGCCACCAGTGATGACAGAAAAGAGACCCAGTACTTC. Its translation is CATSDDRKETQYF.

The chain couples TRBV18 to TRBJ2-5, with TRBD1 identical over 10 bases. Trimming cost V 3 bases and J 3 bases; bases outside gene matches: 10. The CDR3 has 17 amino acids. CDR1 and CDR2 from the germline V gene are KGHSH and LQKENI. The CDR3 region has the DNA TGTGCCAGCTCACCCGCGAGGGACAGGGGAATTAAAGAGACCCAGTACTTC. Protein sequence: CASSPARDRGIKETQYF.

This clonotype has more than one count but fewer than ten. V gene TRBV7-9 combines with J gene TRBJ1-1; D call uncertain. Germline CDR1 is SEHNR and CDR2 is FQNEAQ (reference sequence). This CDR3 contains 13 residues. Between the trimmed V and J ends, which lost 5 bases and 3 bases, there was a span of 10 bases. CDR3 in DNA: TGTGCCAGCAGCGCCCGCGGGGACACTGAAGCTTTCTTT. It codes for CASSARGDTEAFF.

This clonotype has more than one count but fewer than ten. The rearrangement joins TRBV5-1 to TRBJ2-7; possibly TRBD1 for D (5 bases). This CDR3 has 13 amino acids. V was clipped by 2 bases and J by 1 base, with 7 bases between them. Germline V gives CDR1 SGHRS, CDR2 YFSETQ. In nucleotides, the CDR3 is TGCGCCAGCAGCTTCCAGGGTTCCTACGAGCAGTACTTC. Its protein product is CASSFQGSYEQYF.

This clonotype was detected only a few times. The J gene is TRBJ1-1, the V gene TRBV7-3; D is uncertain. Germline V gene lookup returns CDR1 SGHTA and CDR2 FQGTGA. Trimming took off 5 bases at V and 4 bases at J, with 11 bases between the two ends. There are 13 residues in the CDR3. CDR3 sequence reads: CASSVRRGTEAFF. The CDR3 DNA reads as TGTGCCAGCAGCGTTAGGCGGGGCACTGAAGCTTTCTTT.

The V gene is TRBV6-6, the J gene TRBJ2-2, with D perhaps matching TRBD2 (5 bases). Germline CDR1 and CDR2: MNHNY and SVGAGI (reference sequence). The ends were cut back, 10 bases at V and 4 bases at J, with 19 bases in the middle. CDR3 length: 15 amino acids. The CDR3 loop reads CATSRAGTTTGELFF. The CDR3 bases are TGTGCCACCTCGAGGGCGGGTACTACCACCGGGGAGCTGTTTTTT.

The chain employs TRBV18 and TRBJ2-1, with D possibly being TRBD2 (6 bases). The V end was cut by 4 bases, the J end by 0 bases, with 13 bases between. Per germline, CDR1 KGHSH and CDR2 LQKENI. This CDR3 region has 16 residues. The CDR3 coding sequence is TGTGCCAGCTCACTACAAAGCGGGTTCTCCTACAATGAGCAGTTCTTC. It specifies CASSLQSGFSYNEQFF.

The genes are TRBV5-5 and TRBJ2-2; unclear D gene. The CDR3 covers 13 residues. V gave up 2 bases and J gave up 7 bases, with 9 bases separating them. The germline CDR1 and CDR2 sequences are SGHKS and YYEKEE (reference sequence). The CDR3, as DNA: TGTGCCAGCAGCTTTTGGGAAAACGGGGAGCTGTTTTTT. Translated: CASSFWENGELFF. Full variable domain (missing parts from reference TRBV5-5 and TRBJ2-2): DAGVTQSPTHLIKTRGQQVTLRCSPISGHKSVSWYQQVLGQGPQFIFQYYEKEERGRGNFPDRFSARQFPNYSSELNVNALLLGDSALYLCASSFWENGELFFGEGSRLTVL.

The chain links TRBV4-2 to TRBJ2-1, with 8 bases lining up with TRBD1. V was pared by 5 bases and J by 5 bases, with 5 bases of the junction left unmatched. CDR1 and CDR2 from the germline V gene are LGHNA and YNFKEQ. The CDR3 has 14 amino acids. CDR3: CASSNRDRNNEQFF. CDR3 nucleotides: TGTGCCAGCAGCAACCGGGACAGGAACAATGAGCAGTTCTTC.

The CDR3: CASSQSRVAGELFF. The CDR3 coding sequence is TGTGCCAGCAGTCAAAGCAGGGTCGCCGGGGAGCTGTTTTTT. The chain recombines TRBV7-2 with TRBJ2-2, with a weak D call TRBD1 (5 bases). Trimming shortened V by 6 bases and J by 6 bases, and 14 bases separated the two germline ends. The CDR3 extends over 14 amino acids. CDR1 is SGHTA and CDR2 is FQGNSA in the germline V gene.

This clonotype was counted a single time. This rearrangement joins TRBV12-3 or TRBV12-4 to TRBJ2-5, with 11 bases identical to TRBD2. The CDR3 loop spans 15 amino acids. Unmatched junction bases numbered 4, after V lost 6 bases and J lost 1 base. CDR3 region: CASRSGTSGQETQYF. CDR3 sequence (DNA): TGTGCCAGCAGATCCGGGACTAGCGGCCAAGAGACCCAGTACTTC.

The J gene is TRBJ1-1, the V gene TRBV4-1; D unresolved. Trimming cost V 0 bases and J 8 bases, with 13 bases left between them. The length of the CDR3 is 14 residues. Germline assignment: CDR1 MGHRA and CDR2 YSYEKL. CDR3 loop: CASSQDEFGLEAFF. DNA of the CDR3: TGCGCCAGCAGCCAAGATGAATTTGGGTTAGAAGCTTTCTTT.